Each of the 27 T cell receptor beta chains below was sequenced from the same sample in a study of T-cell reconstitution after alpha-beta-depleted transplantation in children. Researchers prepared the TCRbeta library using unique molecular identifiers, the study reports. TCRdb reanalysed the PCR reads using MiXCR and keeps one entry per CDR3 protein. This table has over 550,000 distinct CDR3 sequences, about 11% appearing once. Sequenced here: PBMCs from the stem cell graft donor, sampled from the stem cell graft. These receptors were collected from a human donor who donated a stem cell graft to a child with acute myeloid leukemia.

This clonotype has at least ten counts. CDR3 amino acids: CSAREPPLNEQFF. For the CDR3, the DNA is TGCAGTGCTAGGGAGCCCCCCCTTAATGAGCAGTTCTTC. The chain uses TRBV20-1 and TRBJ2-1; D is unresolved. Trimming took off 3 bases at V and 7 bases at J, with 13 bases between the two ends. Germline CDR1 is DFQATT and CDR2 is SNEGSKA (reference sequence). There are 13 residues in the CDR3.

The V call is TRBV7-9, the J call TRBJ1-4; TRBD1 is a possible D gene (5 bases). Germline V lookup: CDR1 SEHNR, CDR2 FQNEAQ (reference sequence). Trimming took 4 bases from V and 9 from J, leaving 12 bases between them. The CDR3 extends over 13 amino acids. CDR3 DNA sequence: TGTGCCAGCAGCTCCTCGGCAGGGAAAAAACTGTTTTTT. Amino acid sequence: CASSSSAGKKLFF.

This sequence joins TRBV10-3 and TRBJ2-5; TRBD2 matches at 8 bases. The CDR3 is made up of 19 amino acids. Losses at the gene ends were 0 bases for V and 5 bases for J; bases not matched to a gene: 17. The germline CDR1 and CDR2 sequences are ENHRY and SYGVKD. The CDR3 DNA follows: TGTGCCATCAGTGAGTCGGAGCGGGAGCGGGAATTTCCAAGGGAGACCCAGTACTTC. Its protein product is CAISESEREREFPRETQYF.

This clonotype was seen ten or more times. The rearrangement joins TRBV6-5 to TRBJ2-5; the D is unclear. Between the trimmed V and J ends, which lost 2 bases and 5 bases, there was a span of 15 bases. The germline V gene encodes CDR1 MNHEY and CDR2 SVGAGI. This CDR3 has 15 residues. The CDR3 nucleotides are TGTGCCAGCAGTTACCGATGGCCTTGGAGTGAGACCCAGTACTTC. Translated, it gives CASSYRWPWSETQYF.

This clonotype was counted a few times. The V call is TRBV7-2, the J call TRBJ2-2; TRBD2 agrees at 9 bases. Germline V CDR1 and CDR2: SGHTA, FQGNSA. This CDR3 has 17 residues. Germline trimming cut 5 bases from V and 6 bases from J; bases unmatched to any gene: 13. The CDR3 bases are TGTGCCAGCAGCCCACGTGGTCCCGGGACTAGCTCCGGGGAGCTGTTTTTT. As protein: CASSPRGPGTSSGELFF.

Written as DNA, the CDR3 is TGTGCCAGCAGCTTAGTCATCCAGGGGGCAGGCGAGCAGTACTTC. It translates to CASSLVIQGAGEQYF. The chain links TRBV7-2 to TRBJ2-7, with TRBD1 matching over 8 bases. J gave up 6 bases and V 1 base, and 8 bases lay outside the gene matches. Germline V gene lookup returns CDR1 SGHTA and CDR2 FQGNSA. This CDR3 is built from 15 residues.

This clonotype has only a few counts. V gene TRBV7-2 combines with J gene TRBJ2-1; the match to TRBD1 covers 11 bases. There are 15 residues in the CDR3. The V and J ends lost 5 bases and 3 bases, in that order; junction bases with no gene match: 3. The germline V gene encodes CDR1 SGHTA and CDR2 FQGNSA. CDR3 bases: TGTGCCAGCAGCCTGGGACAGGGGGACTACAATGAGCAGTTCTTC. As protein: CASSLGQGDYNEQFF.

In its sample, this clonotype was seen a few times. V usage is TRBV29-1 and J usage is TRBJ1-5; 9 positions match TRBD1. With 6 bases clipped from V and 5 bases from J, the junction kept 5 bases outside the gene matches. Germline assignment: CDR1 SQVTM and CDR2 ANQGSEA. CDR3 length: 13 amino acids. The CDR3 DNA follows: TGCAGCGTAGGACAGGGGATTGATCAGCCCCAGCATTTT. It is translated as CSVGQGIDQPQHF.

This clonotype has a handful of counts. The rearrangement joins TRBV7-2 to TRBJ2-3; D might be TRBD1 (5 bases). CDR1 is SGHTA and CDR2 is FQGNSA in the germline V gene. The CDR3 extends over 16 amino acids. V gave up 6 bases and J gave up 3 bases, with 19 bases separating them. The CDR3 DNA follows: TGTGCCAGCAGGTCCTACCAGGGCAGGGCAACAGATACGCAGTATTTT. This translates into CASRSYQGRATDTQYF.

In this sample, this clonotype turned up a few times. The V gene is TRBV12-3 or TRBV12-4, the J gene TRBJ2-7, with 9 positions matching TRBD1. V lost 6 bases, J lost 5 bases, and 5 bases stayed unmatched. The CDR3 length is 13 residues. DNA for the CDR3: TGTGCCAGCAGGAGGGACAGGGTAAACGAGCAGTACTTC. Its protein product is CASRRDRVNEQYF.

There are a few counts of this clonotype. The rearrangement joins TRBV6-1 to TRBJ1-3, with TRBD1 matching over 10 bases. The CDR3 is 15 residues long. The trim removed 4 bases at V and 3 bases at J, leaving 3 bases unmatched. The V gene's germline CDR1 is MNHNS and CDR2 SASEGT. CDR3 in DNA: TGTGCCAGCAGTGTTCGGACAGGGGGTGGAAACACCATATATTTT. Translating it yields CASSVRTGGGNTIYF.

Many counts were recorded for this clonotype. The chain is built from TRBV5-1 and TRBJ2-7, with 11 positions matching TRBD2. Germline assignment: CDR1 SGHRS and CDR2 YFSETQ. V gave up 3 bases and J gave up 4 bases; unmatched junction bases: 6. The CDR3 consists of 15 residues. The CDR3 DNA reads TGCGCCAGCAGCTATGGGACTAGCGGAGTTTACGAGCAGTACTTC. Protein: CASSYGTSGVYEQYF.

The table lists this clonotype with a few counts. The rearrangement uses TRBV27 and TRBJ2-3; the D gene is possibly TRBD2 (7 bases). The V end lost 1 base, the J end lost 4 bases, and 21 bases lay between the germline ends. Germline CDR1 MNHEY, CDR2 SMNVEV (reference sequence). The CDR3 is made up of 18 amino acids. The CDR3 DNA reads as TGTGCCAGCAGTTTATGGGGGGGGGCCACCCGAGGGGCAGATACGCAGTATTTT. Translated: CASSLWGGATRGADTQYF.

Regarding this clonotype: Its ends do not fully match the called genes, so a read error is possible. This chain joins TRBV7-3 and TRBJ1-1; D gene unclear. CDR1 is SGHTA, CDR2 FQGTGA, per germline. The CDR3 is 13 residues long. The CDR3 DNA reads as TGTGCCAGCAGCCAAGGGAGGAACACTGGAGCTTTCTTT. This translates into CASSQGRNTGAFF.

This clonotype was recorded at least ten times. V and J are TRBV20-1 and TRBJ2-1, with 9 bases identical to TRBD1. The germline V gene has CDR1 DFQATT and CDR2 SNEGSKA (reference sequence). J lost 2 bases, V lost 6 bases, and 8 bases had no gene match. CDR3 length: 15 amino acids. CDR3 amino acids: CSARWDRATYNEQFF. Written as DNA, the CDR3 is TGCAGTGCCAGATGGGACAGGGCTACCTACAATGAGCAGTTCTTC.

J is TRBJ1-6 and V is TRBV6-2 or TRBV6-3; D call uncertain. This CDR3 has 13 residues. Germline V gene sequence: CDR1 MNHEY, CDR2 SVGEGT. V lost 6 bases to trimming and J lost 6 bases, with 9 bases between them. This CDR3 is CASSLRSNSPLHF. The CDR3 nucleotides read TGTGCCAGCAGCCTCCGGTCTAATTCACCCCTCCACTTT.

The chain employs TRBV5-1 and TRBJ2-1, with D possibly TRBD2 on 6 matching bases. Deletions cut 4 bases from V and 9 bases from J, with 17 bases between. The germline V gene encodes CDR1 SGHRS and CDR2 YFSETQ. The CDR3 totals 14 residues. This CDR3 reads CASSIDGSGGEQFF. In nucleotides, the CDR3 is TGCGCCAGCAGCATAGACGGCTCCGGGGGTGAGCAGTTCTTC.

The rearrangement joins TRBV20-1 to TRBJ2-1; 8 nucleotides agree with TRBD2. This CDR3 has 17 amino acids. The V and J ends lost 0 bases and 7 bases, in that order; junction bases with no gene match: 14. Germline V gene data show CDR1 as DFQATT and CDR2 as SNEGSKA (reference sequence). CDR3 DNA sequence: TGCAGTGCTAGAGATAGAAAGGGGGGGACTAGAGGGAATGAGCAGTTCTTC. It specifies CSARDRKGGTRGNEQFF.

This clonotype was seen more than once but under ten times. This chain joins TRBV5-1 and TRBJ2-7, with 12 bases lining up with TRBD2. The CDR3 is 16 residues long. CDR1 is SGHRS and CDR2 is YFSETQ in the germline V gene. V dropped 2 bases and J dropped 2; count of bases not matched to a gene: 5. The CDR3 is CASSLVLAGGAYEQYF. CDR3 coding DNA: TGCGCCAGCAGCTTAGTACTAGCGGGAGGAGCCTACGAGCAGTACTTC.

This clonotype was seen a handful of times. The J gene is TRBJ1-1, the V gene TRBV20-1, with 8 bases lining up with TRBD1. Germline trimming cut 1 base from V and 11 bases from J; bases unmatched to any gene: 12. The length of the CDR3 is 14 residues. CDR1 is DFQATT and CDR2 is SNEGSKA in the germline V gene (reference sequence). Here the CDR3 reads CSARAGGAGGGAFF. CDR3 nucleotides: TGCAGTGCTAGAGCTGGGGGAGCAGGGGGCGGGGCTTTCTTT.

The J gene is TRBJ2-1, the V gene TRBV29-1, with D possibly being TRBD2 (5 bases). Per germline, CDR1 SQVTM and CDR2 ANQGSEA. Deletions cut 0 bases from V and 3 bases from J, with 21 bases between. CDR3 length: 18 amino acids. CDR3 nucleotide sequence: TGCAGCGTTGAAGATCTAGCTAGCTCATGGGGTTACTACAATGAGCAGTTCTTC. This translates into CSVEDLASSWGYYNEQFF.

The rearrangement links TRBV11-2 to TRBJ2-2; 9 bases match TRBD2. Germline assignment: CDR1 SGHAT and CDR2 FQNNGV. J was trimmed by 2 bases and V by 2 bases; bases with no gene match: 9. The CDR3 has 18 residues. CDR3: CASSLFAGGPGNTGELFF. CDR3 DNA sequence: TGTGCCAGCAGCTTATTCGCGGGAGGGCCGGGCAACACCGGGGAGCTGTTTTTT.

This clonotype was recorded a few times. The V gene is TRBV6-9, the J gene TRBJ2-3; the D gene could be TRBD1 or TRBD2 (6 bases each). Deletions cut 4 bases from V and 9 bases from J, with 23 bases between. This CDR3 has 16 amino acids. Per the germline V gene, CDR1 is MNHGY and CDR2 is SVAAGI. CDR3 protein: CASSFLQGAGGKTQYF. For the CDR3, the DNA is TGTGCCAGCAGTTTTTTACAGGGTGCCGGGGGTAAGACGCAGTATTTT.

The CDR3 coding sequence is TGTGCCAGCTCACCAGCCCTGTTCGCCCTGAGCTCCTACGAGCAGTACTTC. It yields the protein CASSPALFALSSYEQYF. The chain has TRBV18 and TRBJ2-7; D is undetermined. Germline lookup yields CDR1 KGHSH and CDR2 LQKENI. With 2 bases removed from V and 0 bases from J, the gap between germline ends came to 17 bases. The CDR3 sequence is 17 residues long.

This clonotype was seen only a few times. The chain combines TRBV7-9 with TRBJ2-7; the match to TRBD2 covers 9 bases. Trimming cost V 4 bases and J 3 bases; bases outside gene matches: 7. Germline V gene data show CDR1 as SEHNR and CDR2 as FQNEAQ (reference sequence). CDR3 length: 15 residues. The CDR3: CASSSPSSGDYEQYF. As DNA, the CDR3 is TGTGCCAGCAGCTCCCCTTCTAGCGGGGACTACGAGCAGTACTTC.

This clonotype was detected a few times. V gene TRBV5-1 combines with J gene TRBJ2-2; 7 nucleotides agree with TRBD2. CDR3 length: 15 amino acids. CDR1 SGHRS and CDR2 YFSETQ come from the germline V gene. Unmatched junction bases numbered 3, after V lost 4 bases and J lost 0 bases. The CDR3 nucleotides read TGCGCCAGCAGCAGCAGCGGGGCGAACACCGGGGAGCTGTTTTTT. Amino acid sequence: CASSSSGANTGELFF.

CDR3 in DNA: TGTGCCAGCACGCCGACGGTGACAGATACGCAGTATTTT. This encodes CASTPTVTDTQYF. V gene TRBV6-2 or TRBV6-3 combines with J gene TRBJ2-3, with D hard to call. CDR3 length equals 13 residues. V was trimmed by 7 bases and J by 3 bases, leaving 11 bases between them. Per the germline V gene, CDR1 is MNHEY and CDR2 is SVGEGT.